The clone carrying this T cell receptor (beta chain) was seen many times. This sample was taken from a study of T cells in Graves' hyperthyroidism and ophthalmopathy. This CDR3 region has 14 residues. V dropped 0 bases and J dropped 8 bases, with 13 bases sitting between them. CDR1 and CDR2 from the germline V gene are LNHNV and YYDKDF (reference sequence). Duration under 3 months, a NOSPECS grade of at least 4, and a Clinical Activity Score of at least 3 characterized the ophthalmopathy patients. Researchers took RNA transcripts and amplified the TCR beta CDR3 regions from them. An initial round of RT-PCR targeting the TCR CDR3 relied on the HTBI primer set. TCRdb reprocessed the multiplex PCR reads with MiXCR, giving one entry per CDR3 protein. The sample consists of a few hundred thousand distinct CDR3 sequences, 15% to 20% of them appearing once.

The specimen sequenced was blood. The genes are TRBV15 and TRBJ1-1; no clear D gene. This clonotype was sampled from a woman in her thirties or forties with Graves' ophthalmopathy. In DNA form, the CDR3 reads TGTGCCACCAGCAGAGATCGCGGAGACGGAGAAGCTTTCTTT. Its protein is CATSRDRGDGEAFF. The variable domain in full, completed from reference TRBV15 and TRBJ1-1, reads DAMVIQNPRYQVTQFGKPVTLSCSQTLNHNVMYWYQQKSSQAPKLLFHYYDKDFNNEADTPDNFQSRRPNTSFCFLDIRSPGLGDTAMYLCATSRDRGDGEAFFGQGTRLTVV.